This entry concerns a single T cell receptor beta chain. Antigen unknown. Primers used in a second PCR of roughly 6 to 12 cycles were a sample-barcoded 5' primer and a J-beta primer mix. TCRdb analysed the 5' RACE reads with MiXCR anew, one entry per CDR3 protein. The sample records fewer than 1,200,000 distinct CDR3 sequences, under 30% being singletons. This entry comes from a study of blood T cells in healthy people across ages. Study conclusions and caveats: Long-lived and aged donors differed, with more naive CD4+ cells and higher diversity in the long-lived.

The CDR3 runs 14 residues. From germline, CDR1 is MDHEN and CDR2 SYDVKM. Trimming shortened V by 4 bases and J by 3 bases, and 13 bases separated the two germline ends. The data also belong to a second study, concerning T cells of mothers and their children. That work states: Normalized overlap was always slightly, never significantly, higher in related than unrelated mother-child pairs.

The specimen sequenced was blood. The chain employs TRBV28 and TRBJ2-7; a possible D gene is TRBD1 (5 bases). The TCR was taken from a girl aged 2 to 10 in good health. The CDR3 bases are TGTGCCAGCAGTTCGATCGACAGAATCTACGAGCAGTACTTC. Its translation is CASSSIDRIYEQYF.